This is a list of T cell receptor beta chains from one sample in a study of response to subunit inactivated influenza vaccine. From the RT-PCR reads, TCRdb called clonotypes with MiXCR, one entry per CDR3 protein. Of over 750,000 distinct CDR3 sequences in the sample, 21% were seen once. Specimen: PBMCs from blood, collected 5 to 6 days after vaccination. These receptors were obtained from a man in his fifties who received an inactivated influenza vaccine. CDR3s include the opening cysteine and the closing phenylalanine or tryptophan. Fields, in order: CDR3 protein, V gene, J gene, clone size. The listing skips clone size in some rows; elsewhere it reads once, few, many or a size class.

CDR3: CSARLTGTSGPGAKNIQYF; V: TRBV20-1; J: TRBJ2-4; size: NA
CDR3: CASSPAGYGRTGANVLTF; V: TRBV7-3; J: TRBJ2-6; size: NA
CDR3: CASSNSNQPQHF; V: TRBV27; J: TRBJ1-5; size: NA
CDR3: CASSYPSGNSYEQYF; V: TRBV5-6; J: TRBJ2-7; size: few
CDR3: CSARVKVWRGGLDNEQFF; V: TRBV20-1; J: TRBJ2-1; size: few
CDR3: CATSDGHGRTETQYF; V: TRBV24-1; J: TRBJ2-5; size: NA
CDR3: CASSLNTQNTEAFF; V: TRBV11-2; J: TRBJ1-1; size: NA
CDR3: CASSQEGRFLPDQPQHF; V: TRBV4-1; J: TRBJ1-5; size: few
CDR3: CASSPLSGGVGDIQYF; V: TRBV5-1; J: TRBJ2-4; size: NA
CDR3: CASSVTTGLKNNYGYTF; V: TRBV9; J: TRBJ1-2; size: NA
CDR3: CASSLSSEGGWYF; V: TRBV5-1; J: TRBJ2-7; size: NA
CDR3: CASNPRTAGGETQYF; V: TRBV2; J: TRBJ2-5; size: NA
CDR3: CASSVADEGDTQYF; V: TRBV9; J: TRBJ2-3; size: NA
CDR3: CASSQLPLQGGETQYF; V: TRBV4-2; J: TRBJ2-5; size: NA
CDR3: CATSSKDRGFYEQYF; V: TRBV15; J: TRBJ2-7; size: few
CDR3: CASSAAPGQGTDTQYF; V: TRBV6-4; J: TRBJ2-3; size: few
CDR3: CASAISGRATSGANVLTF; V: TRBV27; J: TRBJ2-6; size: NA
CDR3: CASSLSRIEQFF; V: TRBV12-3/TRBV12-4; J: TRBJ2-1; size: NA
CDR3: CASSYPPGGARPPLHF; V: TRBV6-5; J: TRBJ1-6; size: NA
CDR3: CASSLQQYTEAFF; V: TRBV12-3/TRBV12-4; J: TRBJ1-1; size: many
CDR3: CASSLYWGVAETQYF; V: TRBV7-2; J: TRBJ2-5; size: NA
CDR3: CASSEMEAGATLRQETQYF; V: TRBV6-1; J: TRBJ2-5; size: NA